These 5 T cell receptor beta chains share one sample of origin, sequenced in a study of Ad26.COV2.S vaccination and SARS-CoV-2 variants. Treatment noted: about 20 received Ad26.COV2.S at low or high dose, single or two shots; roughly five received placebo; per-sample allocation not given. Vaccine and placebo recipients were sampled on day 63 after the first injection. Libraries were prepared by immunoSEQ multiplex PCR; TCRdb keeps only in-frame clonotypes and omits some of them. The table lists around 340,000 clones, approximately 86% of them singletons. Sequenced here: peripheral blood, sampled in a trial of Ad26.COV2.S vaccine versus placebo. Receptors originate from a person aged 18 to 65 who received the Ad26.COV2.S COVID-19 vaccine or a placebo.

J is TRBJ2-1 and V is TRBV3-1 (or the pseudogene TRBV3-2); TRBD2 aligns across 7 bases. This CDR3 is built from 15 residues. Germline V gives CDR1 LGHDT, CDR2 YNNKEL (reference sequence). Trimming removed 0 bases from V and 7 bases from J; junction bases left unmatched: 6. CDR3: CASSQEGGIGNEQFF. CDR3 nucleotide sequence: TGTGCCAGCAGCCAAGAGGGGGGGATTGGGAATGAGCAGTTCTTC.

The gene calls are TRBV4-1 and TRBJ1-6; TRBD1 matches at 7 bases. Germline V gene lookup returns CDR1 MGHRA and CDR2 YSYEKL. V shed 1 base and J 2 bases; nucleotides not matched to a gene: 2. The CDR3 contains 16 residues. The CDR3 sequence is CASSQVGQTYNSPLHF. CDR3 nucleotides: TGCGCCAGCAGCCAAGTGGGACAGACCTATAATTCACCCCTCCACTTT.

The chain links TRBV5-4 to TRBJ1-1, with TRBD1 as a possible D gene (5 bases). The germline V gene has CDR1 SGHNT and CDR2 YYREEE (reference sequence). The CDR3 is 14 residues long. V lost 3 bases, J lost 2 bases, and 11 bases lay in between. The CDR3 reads CASSYQGANTEAFF. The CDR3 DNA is TGTGCCAGCAGCTACCAAGGGGCAAACACTGAAGCTTTCTTT. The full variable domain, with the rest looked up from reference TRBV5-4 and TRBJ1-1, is ETGVTQSPTHLIKTRGQQVTLRCSSQSGHNTVSWYQQALGQGPQFIFQYYREEENGRGNFPPRFSGLQFPNYSSELNVNALELDDSALYLCASSYQGANTEAFFGQGTRLTVV.

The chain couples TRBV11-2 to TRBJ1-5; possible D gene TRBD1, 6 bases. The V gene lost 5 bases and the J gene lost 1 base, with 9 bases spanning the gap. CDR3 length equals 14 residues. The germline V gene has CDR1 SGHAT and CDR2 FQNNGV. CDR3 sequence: CASSPGQSNQPQHF. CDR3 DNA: TGTGCCAGCAGCCCAGGACAGAGCAATCAGCCCCAGCATTTT.

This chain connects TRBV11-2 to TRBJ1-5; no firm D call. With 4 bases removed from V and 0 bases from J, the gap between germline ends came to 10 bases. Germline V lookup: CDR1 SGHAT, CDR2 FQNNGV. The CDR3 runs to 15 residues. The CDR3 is CASSSGPVSNQPQHF. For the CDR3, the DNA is TGTGCCAGCAGCTCGGGCCCAGTTAGCAATCAGCCCCAGCATTTT.